This TCR beta chain was obtained from a study of T cells in Graves' hyperthyroidism and ophthalmopathy. Amplification yielded TCR beta CDR3 regions, with RNA transcripts as the source. The HTBI set primed first-round TCR CDR3 RT-PCR. Each CDR3 protein is one row after TCRdb ran MiXCR on the multiplex PCR reads. The sample records roughly 350,000 distinct CDR3 sequences, approximately 15% being singletons. CDR1 is MGHRA and CDR2 is YSYEKL in the germline V gene. The CDR3 length is 15 residues. Unmatched junction bases numbered 5, after V lost 4 bases and J lost 2 bases. The sequence was obtained from a middle-aged woman with Graves' ophthalmopathy. V usage is TRBV4-1 and J usage is TRBJ2-1; 7 nucleotides align to TRBD1. The sequencing input was blood. The CDR3 protein is CASSRGQVPYNEQFF. In nucleotides, the CDR3 is TGCGCCAGCAGCCGAGGACAGGTTCCCTACAATGAGCAGTTCTTC.